This section outlines one TCR beta chain sequence together with its context. The data stem from a study of T cells in Graves' hyperthyroidism and ophthalmopathy. V was cut by 0 bases and J by 7 bases, with 15 bases left in between. CDR3 length equals 16 residues. Germline-derived CDR1 and CDR2 are LNHNV and YYDKDF (reference sequence). Using RNA transcripts as the source, TCR beta CDR3 regions were amplified. HTBI primers were the set used in a first-round RT-PCR of the TCR CDR3. In TCRdb, the multiplex PCR reads were re-called with MiXCR into one record per CDR3 protein. The repertoire holds 450,000 to 650,000 distinct CDR3 sequences, approximately 15% seen once, with less than 9% in the top ten.

The sequence came from a woman aged 18-29 years with Graves' ophthalmopathy. The J gene is TRBJ2-2, the V gene TRBV15, with unresolved D. Sequenced: blood. The CDR3 region has the DNA TGTGCCACCAGCAGAGATCGTGGCTTCAGCCTCGGGGAGCTGTTTTTT. The encoded protein is CATSRDRGFSLGELFF.